The 30 T cell receptor beta chains below come from one sample, sequenced in a study of a mutant IDH1 vaccine in newly diagnosed glioma. Specified time point: week 5, during vaccination. Mutant IDH1 20-mer peptide, at 300 ug, made up each vaccine dose, with topical imiquimod. For these receptors, no antigen is known. The table came from immunoSEQ multiplex PCR; TCRdb's copy has only in-frame clones and leaves some out. This table has 75,000 to 85,000 clones, about 91% appearing once. Sequences were derived from PBMCs, sampled from a glioma patient whose treatment included an IDH1 peptide vaccine. These receptors were taken from a woman aged 45-60 years with glioma.

The chain has TRBV2 and TRBJ2-7; TRBD1 aligns across 7 bases. Trimming at V came to 4 bases and at J to 0 bases, leaving 3 bases not matched to a gene. CDR1 and CDR2 (germline): SNHLY, FYNNEI. There are 14 residues in the CDR3. In DNA form, the CDR3 reads TGTGCCAGCAGTGGACAGGGCCTCTCCTACGAGCAGTACTTC. Protein: CASSGQGLSYEQYF. Full variable domain (rest looked up from reference TRBV2 and TRBJ2-7): EPEVTQTPSHQVTQMGQEVILRCVPISNHLYFYWYRQILGQKVEFLVSFYNNEISEKSEIFDDQFSVERPDGSNFTLKIRSTKLEDSAMYFCASSGQGLSYEQYFGPGTRLTVT.

The rearrangement uses TRBV27 and TRBJ1-5, with TRBD1 matching over 9 bases. The germline V gene has CDR1 MNHEY and CDR2 SMNVEV (reference sequence). J was trimmed by 7 bases and V by 5 bases; bases with no gene match: 9. The CDR3 has 15 residues. This CDR3 reads CASSPIYRGQQPQHF. The CDR3 nucleotides read TGTGCCAGCAGTCCGATATACAGGGGGCAACAGCCCCAGCATTTT.

The gene calls are TRBV5-1 and TRBJ2-1; D gene uncertain. Germline V gene data show CDR1 as SGHRS and CDR2 as YFSETQ. Trimming took off 0 bases at V and 4 bases at J, with 8 bases between the two ends. The CDR3 spans 14 residues. The CDR3 loop is CASSLDSLYNEQFF. CDR3 sequence (DNA): TGCGCCAGCAGCTTGGATAGCCTGTACAATGAGCAGTTCTTC.

This sequence joins TRBV30 and TRBJ2-2; 10 nucleotides line up with TRBD2. From germline, CDR1 is GTSNPN and CDR2 SVGIG (reference sequence). The J segment lost 6 bases and the V segment lost 5 bases, leaving 3 bases of the junction unmatched. The CDR3 consists of 13 residues. The CDR3 DNA reads as TGTGCCTGGGGACTAGCGGTGGCCGGGGAGCTGTTTTTT. Translated, it gives CAWGLAVAGELFF. The variable domain in full, completed from reference TRBV30 and TRBJ2-2, reads SQTIHQWPATLVQPVGSPLSLECTVEGTSNPNLYWYRQAAGRGLQLLFYSVGIGQISSEVPQNLSASRPQDRQFILSSKKLLLSDSGFYLCAWGLAVAGELFFGEGSRLTVL.

This clone was seen a few times. One end of the junction does not line up with germline, which may come from a read error. V gene TRBV4-2 combines with J gene TRBJ2-5; the match to TRBD2 covers 10 bases. The germline CDR1 and CDR2 sequences are LGHNA and YNFKEQ. The length of the CDR3 is 15 residues. CDR3 nucleotides: TGTGCGAGCAGCCTTGTGGGACTAGCGAGGGAGACCCAGTACTTC. Its protein is CASSLVGLARETQYF.

The chain carries TRBV28 and TRBJ2-7; 8 bases are shared with TRBD1. Germline V gives CDR1 MDHEN, CDR2 SYDVKM. There are 15 residues in the CDR3. After removal of 3 bases from V and 7 bases from J, the junction contained 11 bases not matched to a gene. CDR3 DNA: TGTGCCAGCAGTTTTGGGCGGACAGGGTTTGGTGAGCAGTACTTC. Its protein product is CASSFGRTGFGEQYF.

The rearrangement links TRBV19 to TRBJ1-2, with D perhaps matching TRBD1 (5 bases). The CDR3 is 14 amino acids. Trimming shortened V by 9 bases and J by 6 bases, and 20 bases separated the two germline ends. Per germline, CDR1 LNHDA and CDR2 SQIVND (reference sequence). The CDR3 here is CASRLGADMHGYTF. The CDR3, as DNA: TGTGCCAGCCGCCTTGGGGCTGACATGCATGGCTACACCTTC.

This clone was observed a single time. The gene calls are TRBV2 and TRBJ2-3; a possible D gene is TRBD2 (5 bases). Trimming stripped 7 bases from V and 2 bases from J, with 13 bases between. CDR3 length equals 14 residues. Germline CDR1 is SNHLY and CDR2 is FYNNEI. CDR3 coding DNA: TGTGCCAGCACGTTTACTAGAACCACAGATACGCAGTATTTT. It encodes CASTFTRTTDTQYF.

The chain recombines TRBV18 with TRBJ2-1; 14 positions match TRBD2. Germline assignment: CDR1 KGHSH and CDR2 LQKENI. V lost 3 bases and J lost 8; bases outside the gene matches: 6. The CDR3 is made up of 16 amino acids. CDR3 amino acids: CASSPPGLAGDYEQFF. The CDR3 bases are TGTGCCAGCTCACCGCCGGGACTAGCGGGAGACTATGAGCAGTTCTTC.

The V gene is TRBV6-6, the J gene TRBJ2-1, with D possibly being TRBD2 (6 bases). This CDR3 is built from 15 residues. From germline, CDR1 is MNHNY and CDR2 SVGAGI (reference sequence). V was pared by 5 bases and J by 7 bases, with 18 bases between. CDR3 sequence: CASSPTRLLENEQFF. The DNA of the CDR3 is TGTGCCAGCAGTCCGACTAGACTTTTGGAAAATGAGCAGTTCTTC.

The rearrangement links TRBV30 to TRBJ2-6, with a weak D call TRBD1 (6 bases). Trimming pared 4 bases from V and 0 bases from J, leaving 16 bases between. CDR3 length: 17 amino acids. The germline V gene encodes CDR1 GTSNPN and CDR2 SVGIG (reference sequence). This CDR3 reads CAWNDARGSSGANVLTF. CDR3 coding DNA: TGTGCCTGGAACGACGCCAGGGGAAGCTCTGGGGCCAACGTCCTGACTTTC. Looking up the rest from reference TRBV30 and TRBJ2-6 gives the full variable domain: SQTIHQWPATLVQPVGSPLSLECTVEGTSNPNLYWYRQAAGRGLQLLFYSVGIGQISSEVPQNLSASRPQDRQFILSSKKLLLSDSGFYLCAWNDARGSSGANVLTFGAGSRLTVL.

This chain links TRBV11-2 with TRBJ1-3; D is perhaps TRBD1 (6 bases). Germline CDR1 reads SGHAT; CDR2 reads FQNNGV. The V and J ends lost 1 base and 2 bases respectively, with 9 bases between them. The CDR3 is 15 residues long. The CDR3 DNA reads as TGTGCCAGCAGCTTAGGGGGGACAACTGGAAACACCATATATTTT. Translated, it gives CASSLGGTTGNTIYF.

The chain uses TRBV7-2 and TRBJ1-5, with TRBD1 as a possible D gene (5 bases). V was shortened by 3 bases and J by 5 bases, with 14 bases between the two germline ends. Germline loops: CDR1 SGHTA, CDR2 FQGNSA. The CDR3 is 15 amino acids. This CDR3 reads CASSFLGTQDQPQHF. CDR3 in DNA: TGTGCCAGCAGCTTTTTAGGGACCCAAGATCAGCCCCAGCATTTT.

The V and J genes are TRBV29-1 and TRBJ2-5; perhaps TRBD2 as D (6 bases). This CDR3 spans 13 amino acids. V was clipped by 6 bases and J by 5 bases, with 16 bases between them. Per germline, CDR1 SQVTM and CDR2 ANQGSEA. The CDR3 reads CSVKYSGGETQYF. The CDR3, as DNA: TGCAGCGTGAAATACAGCGGAGGGGAGACCCAGTACTTC.

The J gene is TRBJ2-5, the V gene TRBV15; D possibly corresponds to TRBD1 (5 bases). The end of the DNA aligns better with TRBJ2-7, so the J call may be wrong. Germline V lookup: CDR1 LNHNV, CDR2 YYDKDF (reference sequence). This CDR3 is 15 amino acids long. The CDR3 DNA reads TGTGCCACCAGCAGAGACCCAGGGCAAGTTAACGAGCAGTACTTC. Translated: CATSRDPGQVNEQYF.

The rearrangement joins TRBV10-3 to TRBJ1-6, with a weak D call TRBD1 (6 bases). This CDR3 contains 14 residues. Germline V lookup: CDR1 ENHRY, CDR2 SYGVKD. Trimming cost V 6 bases and J 5 bases, with 11 bases left between them. CDR3 sequence reads: CAISGTRDNSPLHF. The CDR3 DNA reads as TGTGCCATCAGCGGGACACGGGATAATTCACCCCTCCACTTT.

This chain connects TRBV2 to TRBJ1-6; tentative D call: TRBD1 (5 bases). V dropped 5 bases and J dropped 13 bases, with 15 bases sitting between them. The CDR3 has 13 amino acids. Germline V gene data show CDR1 as SNHLY and CDR2 as FYNNEI. CDR3 in DNA: TGTGCCAGCAGTTCCCCCGGGACTTCCCCCCTCCACTTT. Translation gives CASSSPGTSPLHF.

The chain links TRBV4-2 to TRBJ2-4; D remains ambiguous. Germline lookup yields CDR1 LGHNA and CDR2 YNFKEQ. Trimming took 0 bases from V and 0 from J, leaving 9 bases between them. The length of the CDR3 is 16 residues. The CDR3 region is CASSQDLYLAKNIQYF. Written as DNA, the CDR3 is TGTGCCAGCAGCCAAGATCTGTATTTAGCCAAAAACATTCAGTACTTC.

The chain is built from TRBV7-2 and TRBJ2-1; D gene uncertain. The CDR3 length is 15 residues. V was trimmed by 7 bases and J by 1 base, leaving 14 bases between them. CDR1 and CDR2 from the germline V gene are SGHTA and FQGNSA. The CDR3 DNA sequence: TGTGCCAGCAAGCCCACTTCTACTTCCTACAATGAGCAGTTCTTC. As protein: CASKPTSTSYNEQFF.

The chain couples TRBV5-1 to TRBJ1-3; tentative D call: TRBD1 (6 bases). Germline lookup yields CDR1 SGHRS and CDR2 YFSETQ. V was pared by 5 bases and J by 0 bases, with 21 bases between. The CDR3 has 18 amino acids. This CDR3 reads CASRVGRTVAFSGNTIYF. The DNA for the CDR3 is TGCGCCAGCAGAGTTGGACGGACAGTCGCCTTCTCTGGAAACACCATATATTTT. Full variable domain (outside the CDR3, taken from reference TRBV5-1 and TRBJ1-3): KAGVTQTPRYLIKTRGQQVTLSCSPISGHRSVSWYQQTPGQGLQFLFEYFSETQRNKGNFPGRFSGRQFSNSRSEMNVSTLELGDSALYLCASRVGRTVAFSGNTIYFGEGSWLTVV.

The chain is built from TRBV2 and TRBJ1-2, with D possibly TRBD1 on 5 matching bases. The V and J ends lost 5 bases and 5 bases respectively, with 15 bases between them. The CDR3 totals 14 residues. CDR1 SNHLY and CDR2 FYNNEI come from the germline V gene. The CDR3 here is CASSRPRGGYGYTF. The CDR3 bases are TGTGCCAGCAGTCGACCTAGGGGAGGATATGGCTACACCTTC.

The chain is built from TRBV9 and TRBJ2-5; possible D gene TRBD1, 6 bases. V dropped 0 bases and J dropped 5 bases, with 11 bases sitting between them. CDR3 size: 14 residues. Germline-derived CDR1 and CDR2 are SGDLS and YYNGEE. CDR3 sequence reads: CASSVEGGEETQYF. The CDR3 region has the DNA TGTGCCAGCAGCGTAGAAGGGGGAGAGGAGACCCAGTACTTC.

The count of this clone is one. This chain links TRBV27 with TRBJ2-1, with 11 bases identical to TRBD2. Germline V gene lookup returns CDR1 MNHEY and CDR2 SMNVEV (reference sequence). J was trimmed by 3 bases and V by 4 bases; bases with no gene match: 2. The CDR3 extends over 15 amino acids. In nucleotides, the CDR3 is TGTGCCAGCAGTTCGGGACTAGCGGACTACAATGAGCAGTTCTTC. It specifies CASSSGLADYNEQFF.

This clone came up once. The chain has TRBV19 and TRBJ1-5, with no clear D. The CDR3 length is 13 residues. The V and J ends lost 0 bases and 6 bases respectively, with 6 bases between them. The germline gives CDR1 LNHDA, CDR2 SQIVND (reference sequence). As DNA, the CDR3 is TGTGCCAGTAGTATAGAAAGGGCTCAGCCCCAGCATTTT. Encoded protein: CASSIERAQPQHF.

V and J are TRBV19 and TRBJ2-3; TRBD2 is a possible D gene (6 bases). The germline V and J ends were trimmed by 6 bases and 0 bases, with 19 bases remaining between them. Germline V gene data show CDR1 as LNHDA and CDR2 as SQIVND (reference sequence). This CDR3 has 17 amino acids. The CDR3 spells CASSAAGSAGSTDTQYF. The CDR3 region has the DNA TGTGCCAGTAGCGCCGCGGGTAGTGCGGGAAGCACAGATACGCAGTATTTT.

Worth noting for this clone: The junction and the germline gene differ at one end; a read error may be behind it. The rearrangement links TRBV7-2 to TRBJ2-5, with 10 bases fitting TRBD2. The DNA end is more similar to TRBJ2-7, so the J call may be wrong. The germline CDR1 and CDR2 sequences are SGHTA and FQGNSA. The CDR3 extends over 15 amino acids. CDR3 DNA: TGTGCCAGCAGCCTAGCGGGAGTTAAAAGTCACGAGCAGTACTTC. Translating gives CASSLAGVKSHEQYF.

This chain uses TRBV10-1 with TRBJ2-1, with D perhaps TRBD2 (6 bases). Looked up from germline, CDR1 is WNHNN and CDR2 is SYGVQD (reference sequence). Trimming took off 5 bases at V and 0 bases at J, with 11 bases between the two ends. The CDR3 spans 15 residues. CDR3 nucleotides: TGCGCCAGCAGTATGACTAGGAGCTCCTACAATGAGCAGTTCTTC. Its protein is CASSMTRSSYNEQFF.

The gene calls are TRBV5-1 and TRBJ2-7; no firm D call. Trimming pared 6 bases from V and 1 base from J, leaving 11 bases between. The CDR3 runs 13 residues. In germline, CDR1 is SGHRS, CDR2 YFSETQ. CDR3 nucleotides: TGCGCCAGCACCTTAGACAATTCCTACGAGCAGTACTTC. Translated: CASTLDNSYEQYF.

This sequence joins TRBV6-6 and TRBJ2-1; 12 bases are a match to TRBD2. The CDR3 is 16 amino acids. CDR1 MNHNY and CDR2 SVGAGI come from the germline V gene (reference sequence). Trimming took 5 bases from V and 3 from J; bases not matched to a gene: 5. CDR3 coding DNA: TGTGCCAGCAGTATAGGGACTAGCGGGTTCTACAATGAGCAGTTCTTC. This encodes CASSIGTSGFYNEQFF.

V and J are TRBV7-9 and TRBJ2-3; 9 nucleotides line up with TRBD2. The CDR3 totals 16 residues. The V gene end was trimmed by 8 bases and the J gene end by 2 bases; junction bases not matched to a gene: 11. Germline V CDR1 and CDR2: SEHNR, FQNEAQ (reference sequence). CDR3 in DNA: TGTGCCAGCGGCAACCTGCCTAGCGGGATCACAGATACGCAGTATTTT. Its translation is CASGNLPSGITDTQYF. The variable domain in full, completed from reference TRBV7-9 and TRBJ2-3, reads DTGVSQNPRHKITKRGQNVTFRCDPISEHNRLYWYRQTLGQGPEFLTYFQNEAQLEKSRLLSDRFSAERPKGSFSTLEIQRTEQGDSAMYLCASGNLPSGITDTQYFGPGTRLTVL.